Sequencing of this TCR beta chain was carried out in a study of PD-1 blockade in classical Hodgkin lymphoma. Whole-study context: Treatment was intravenous nivolumab, 3 mg/kg every 2 weeks, until progression.

Worth noting for this clone: Its target is not known.

Overall study results and limits: Complete responders' diversity at baseline resembled that of newly diagnosed patients. Baseline TCR diversity was reportedly lower in newly diagnosed patients than healthy donors. Exclusion covered patients beginning nivolumab under 1 year post-ASCT.

Trimming stripped 7 bases from V and 5 bases from J, with 23 bases between. CDR1 MDHEN and CDR2 SYDVKM come from the germline V gene. This CDR3 is 16 amino acids long. The method was immunoSEQ multiplex PCR; TCRdb's version includes in-frame clones alone and lacks a portion of them. The table has tens of thousands of clones, 90% to 95% seen once. The patients all showed relapse after autologous stem cell transplantation, while their brentuximab vedotin exposure varied. The sample consisted of peripheral blood mononuclear cells (PBMCs), taken at baseline. This receptor was obtained from a human donor with classical Hodgkin lymphoma. The chain carries TRBV28 and TRBJ2-5; D may be TRBD2 (7 bases). CDR3: CASTSLWRGGHETQYF. The CDR3 DNA follows: TGTGCCAGCACCTCTCTCTGGAGGGGGGGGCACGAGACCCAGTACTTC.